This T cell receptor beta chain is from a study of cytomegalovirus exposure and HLA in healthy donors. TCRdb keeps only in-frame clones here, not all; method: immunoSEQ multiplex PCR. The repertoire consists of about 140,000 clones, with roughly 79% occurring once and the leading ten covering around 27%. This clone is hyperexpanded. Additional DNA sequences in this sample encode the identical CDR3. Germline CDR1 is MNHEY and CDR2 is SMNVEV (reference sequence). The CDR3 length is 14 residues. With V trimmed by 5 bases and J by 6 bases, 7 bases remained unmatched. Sequencing input: PBMCs. This sequence joins TRBV27 and TRBJ1-5; TRBD1 matches 7 bases. The receptor was isolated from a man aged 25 to 40 in good health and CMV-seropositive. The CDR3 region is CASSPSTGFQPQHF. In DNA, the CDR3 is TGTGCCAGCAGTCCGTCGACAGGGTTTCAGCCCCAGCATTTT.